Below are 2 T cell receptor beta chains sequenced from a single sample in a study of T cells after yellow fever vaccination. TCRdb called the 5' RACE reads again in MiXCR, with one record for every CDR3 protein. The data hold 200,000 or so distinct CDR3 sequences, with 6.5% to 7.5% observed a single time. Sequenced material: CD4+ T cells sorted from PBMCs, taken on the day of the yellow fever booster vaccination. The receptor set was obtained from a man between 25 and 39 years old who received the YFV17D yellow fever vaccine.

This clonotype was counted at least ten times. J is TRBJ2-3 and V is TRBV15, with 9 positions matching TRBD2. Germline lookup yields CDR1 LNHNV and CDR2 YYDKDF (reference sequence). The CDR3 totals 17 residues. V shed 1 base, J shed 4 bases, and the junction held 9 bases outside the gene matches. Written as DNA, the CDR3 is TGTGCCACCAGCAGAGCTGCTAGCGGGAAATACTCAGATACGCAGTATTTT. The encoded protein is CATSRAASGKYSDTQYF. The whole variable domain, remainder taken from reference TRBV15 and TRBJ2-3, is DAMVIQNPRYQVTQFGKPVTLSCSQTLNHNVMYWYQQKSSQAPKLLFHYYDKDFNNEADTPDNFQSRRPNTSFCFLDIRSPGLGDTAMYLCATSRAASGKYSDTQYFGPGTRLTVL.

J is TRBJ2-3 and V is TRBV28, with D unresolved. The CDR3 loop spans 11 amino acids. Germline CDR1 is MDHEN and CDR2 is SYDVKM. V dropped 8 bases and J dropped 7 bases, with 10 bases sitting between them. The CDR3 protein is CASGRLYTQYF. CDR3 in DNA: TGTGCCAGCGGCCGCCTTTATACGCAGTATTTT.